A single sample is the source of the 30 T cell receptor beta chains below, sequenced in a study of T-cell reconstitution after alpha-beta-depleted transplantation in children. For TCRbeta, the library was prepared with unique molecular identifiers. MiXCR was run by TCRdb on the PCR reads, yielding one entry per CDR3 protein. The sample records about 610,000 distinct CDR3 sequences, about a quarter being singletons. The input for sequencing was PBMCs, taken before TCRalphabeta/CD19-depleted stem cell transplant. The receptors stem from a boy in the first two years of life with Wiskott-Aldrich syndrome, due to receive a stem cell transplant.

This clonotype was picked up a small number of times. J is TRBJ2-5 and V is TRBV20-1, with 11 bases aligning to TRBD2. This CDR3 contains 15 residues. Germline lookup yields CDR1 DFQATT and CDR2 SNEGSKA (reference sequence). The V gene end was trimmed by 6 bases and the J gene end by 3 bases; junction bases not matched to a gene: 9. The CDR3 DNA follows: TGCAGTGCCTCCGGGACTAGCGGCATCGAAGAGACCCAGTACTTC. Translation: CSASGTSGIEETQYF.

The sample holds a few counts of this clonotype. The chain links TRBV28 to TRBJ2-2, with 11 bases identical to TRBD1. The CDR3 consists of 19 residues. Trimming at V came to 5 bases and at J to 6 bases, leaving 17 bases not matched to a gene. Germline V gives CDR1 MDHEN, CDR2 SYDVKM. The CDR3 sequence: CASSTGTGGLAFKAGELFF. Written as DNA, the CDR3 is TGTGCCAGCAGTACCGGGACAGGGGGTCTAGCGTTTAAGGCCGGGGAGCTGTTTTTT. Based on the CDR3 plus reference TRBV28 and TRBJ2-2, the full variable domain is DVKVTQSSRYLVKRTGEKVFLECVQDMDHENMFWYRQDPGLGLRLIYFSYDVKMKEKGDIPEGYSVSREKKERFSLILESASTNQTSMYLCASSTGTGGLAFKAGELFFGEGSRLTVL.

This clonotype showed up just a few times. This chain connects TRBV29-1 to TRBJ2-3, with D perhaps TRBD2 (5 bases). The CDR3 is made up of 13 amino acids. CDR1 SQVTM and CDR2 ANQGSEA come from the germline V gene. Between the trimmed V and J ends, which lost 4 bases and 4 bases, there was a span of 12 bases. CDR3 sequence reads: CSVVEGEADTQYF. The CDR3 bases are TGCAGCGTTGTAGAGGGAGAAGCAGATACGCAGTATTTT.

In DNA, the CDR3 is TGCAGCCCCTGGGGGAGGGTGGACTACAATGAGCAGTTCTTC. Amino acids: CSPWGRVDYNEQFF. V gene TRBV20-1 combines with J gene TRBJ2-1, with 7 positions matching TRBD2. The CDR3 runs 14 residues. The germline gives CDR1 DFQATT, CDR2 SNEGSKA (reference sequence).

The DNA for the CDR3 is TGCAGTGCTAGTATCCTCCTGGGAACTGAAGCTTTCTTT. Protein: CSASILLGTEAFF. The rearrangement links TRBV20-1 to TRBJ1-1; no firm D call. Trimming removed 3 bases from V and 5 bases from J, with 13 bases in between. The CDR3 extends over 13 amino acids. The V gene's germline CDR1 is DFQATT and CDR2 SNEGSKA (reference sequence).

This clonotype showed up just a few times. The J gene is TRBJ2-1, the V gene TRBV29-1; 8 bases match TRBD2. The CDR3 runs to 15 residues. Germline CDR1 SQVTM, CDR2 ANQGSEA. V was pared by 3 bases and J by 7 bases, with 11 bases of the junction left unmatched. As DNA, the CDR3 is TGCAGCGTTGATCCTCCCGGGAGGGCCTGGAATGAGCAGTTCTTC. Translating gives CSVDPPGRAWNEQFF.

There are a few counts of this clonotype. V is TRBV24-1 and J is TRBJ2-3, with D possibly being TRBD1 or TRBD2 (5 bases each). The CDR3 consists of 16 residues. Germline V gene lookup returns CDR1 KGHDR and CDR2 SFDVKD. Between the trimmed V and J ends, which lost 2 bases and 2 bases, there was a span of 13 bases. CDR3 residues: CATSDSLRGNTDTQYF. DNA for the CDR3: TGTGCCACCAGTGATTCCCTCCGGGGCAACACAGATACGCAGTATTTT.

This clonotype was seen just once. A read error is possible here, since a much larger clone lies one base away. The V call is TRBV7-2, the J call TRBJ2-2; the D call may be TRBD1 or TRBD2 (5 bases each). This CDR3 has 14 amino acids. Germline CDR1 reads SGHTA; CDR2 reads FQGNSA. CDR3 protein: CASSRGQNSGELFF. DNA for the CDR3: TGTGCCAGCAGCCGGGGCCAGAACTCCGGGGAGCTGTTTTTT.

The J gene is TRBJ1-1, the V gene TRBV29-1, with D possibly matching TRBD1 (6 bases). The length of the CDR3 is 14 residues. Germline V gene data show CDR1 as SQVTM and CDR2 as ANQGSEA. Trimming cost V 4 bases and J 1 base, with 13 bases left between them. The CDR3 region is CSVGMQGPNTEAFF. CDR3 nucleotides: TGCAGCGTTGGAATGCAGGGGCCGAACACTGAAGCTTTCTTT.

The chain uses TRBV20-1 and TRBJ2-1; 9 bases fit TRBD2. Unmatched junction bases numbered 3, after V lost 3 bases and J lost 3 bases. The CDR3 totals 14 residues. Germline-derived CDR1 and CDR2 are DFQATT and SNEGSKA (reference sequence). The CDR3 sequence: CSASLLAGYNEQFF. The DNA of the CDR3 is TGCAGTGCTAGTTTACTAGCGGGCTACAATGAGCAGTTCTTC.

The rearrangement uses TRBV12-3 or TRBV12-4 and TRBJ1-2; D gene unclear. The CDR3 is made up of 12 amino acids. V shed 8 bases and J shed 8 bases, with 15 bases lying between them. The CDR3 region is CASGSDGGGYTF. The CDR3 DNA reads TGTGCCAGCGGTTCCGACGGAGGCGGCTACACCTTC.

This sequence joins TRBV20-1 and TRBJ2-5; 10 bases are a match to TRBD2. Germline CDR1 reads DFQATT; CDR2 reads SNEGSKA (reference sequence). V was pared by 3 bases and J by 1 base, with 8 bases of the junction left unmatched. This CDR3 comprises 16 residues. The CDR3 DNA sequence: TGCAGTGCTAGCCCCCTAGCGGGAGACCTCCAAGAGACCCAGTACTTC. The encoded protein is CSASPLAGDLQETQYF.

The CDR3, as DNA: TGTGCCAGCAGTTTACTTTCTGCCGATACGCAGTATTTT. Its translation: CASSLLSADTQYF. The chain employs TRBV6-6 and TRBJ2-3, with unresolved D. Germline V gene data show CDR1 as MNHNY and CDR2 as SVGAGI (reference sequence). The V end was cut by 4 bases, the J end by 6 bases, with 11 bases between. This CDR3 comprises 13 residues.

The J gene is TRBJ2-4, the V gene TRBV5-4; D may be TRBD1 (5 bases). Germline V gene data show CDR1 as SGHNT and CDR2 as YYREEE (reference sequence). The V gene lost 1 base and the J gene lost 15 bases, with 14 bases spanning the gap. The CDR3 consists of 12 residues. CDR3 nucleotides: TGTGCCAGCAGCTTGTGGGGCTCTAGTTTGTACTTC. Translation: CASSLWGSSLYF.

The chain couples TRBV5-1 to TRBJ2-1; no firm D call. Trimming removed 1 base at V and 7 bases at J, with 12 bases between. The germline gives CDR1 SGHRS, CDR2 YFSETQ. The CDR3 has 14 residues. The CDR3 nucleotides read TGCGCCAGCAGCTTGCGGTTGTCGAGGAATGAGCAGTTCTTC. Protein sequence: CASSLRLSRNEQFF.

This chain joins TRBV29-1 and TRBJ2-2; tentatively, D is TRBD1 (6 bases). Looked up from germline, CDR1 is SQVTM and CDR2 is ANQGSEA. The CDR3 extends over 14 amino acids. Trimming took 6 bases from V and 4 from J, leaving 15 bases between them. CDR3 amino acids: CSVRPGHSTGELFF. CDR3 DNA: TGCAGCGTCCGGCCGGGACACTCCACCGGGGAGCTGTTTTTT.

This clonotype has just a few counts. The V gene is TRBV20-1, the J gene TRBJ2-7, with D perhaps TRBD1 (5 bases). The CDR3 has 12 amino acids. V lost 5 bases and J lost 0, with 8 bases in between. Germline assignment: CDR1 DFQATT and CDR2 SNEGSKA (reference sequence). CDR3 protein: CSAQTDSYEQYF. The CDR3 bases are TGCAGTGCTCAGACAGACTCCTACGAGCAGTACTTC.

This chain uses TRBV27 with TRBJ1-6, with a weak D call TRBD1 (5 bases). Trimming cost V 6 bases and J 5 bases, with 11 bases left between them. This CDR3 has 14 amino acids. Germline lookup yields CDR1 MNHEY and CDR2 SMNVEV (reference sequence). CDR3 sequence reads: CASRSTADNSPLHF. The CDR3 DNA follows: TGTGCCAGCAGATCGACAGCTGATAATTCACCCCTCCACTTT.

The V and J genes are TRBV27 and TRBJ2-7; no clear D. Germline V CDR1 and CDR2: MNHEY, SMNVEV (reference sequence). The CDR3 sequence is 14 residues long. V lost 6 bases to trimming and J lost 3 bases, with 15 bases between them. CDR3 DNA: TGTGCCAGCAGATACCGGGCTACCCTCTACGAGCAGTACTTC. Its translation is CASRYRATLYEQYF.

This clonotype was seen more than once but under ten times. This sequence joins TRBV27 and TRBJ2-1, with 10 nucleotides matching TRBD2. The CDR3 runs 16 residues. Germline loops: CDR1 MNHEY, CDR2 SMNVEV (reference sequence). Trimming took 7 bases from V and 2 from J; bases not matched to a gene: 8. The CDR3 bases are TGTGCCAGCAATATATTCGGGACTAGCGCCTACAATGAGCAGTTCTTC. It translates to CASNIFGTSAYNEQFF.

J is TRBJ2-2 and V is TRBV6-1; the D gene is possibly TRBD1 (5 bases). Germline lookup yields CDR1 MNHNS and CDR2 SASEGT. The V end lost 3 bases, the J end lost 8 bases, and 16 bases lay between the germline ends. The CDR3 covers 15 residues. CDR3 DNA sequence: TGTGCCAGCAGTGACGGACACCCGTATCAAGGGGAGCTGTTTTTT. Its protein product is CASSDGHPYQGELFF.

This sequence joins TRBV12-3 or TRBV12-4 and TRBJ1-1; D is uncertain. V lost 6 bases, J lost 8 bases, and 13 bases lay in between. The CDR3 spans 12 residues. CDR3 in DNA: TGTGCCAGCAGAGAGACGGCGGGCGAAGCTTTCTTT. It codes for CASRETAGEAFF.

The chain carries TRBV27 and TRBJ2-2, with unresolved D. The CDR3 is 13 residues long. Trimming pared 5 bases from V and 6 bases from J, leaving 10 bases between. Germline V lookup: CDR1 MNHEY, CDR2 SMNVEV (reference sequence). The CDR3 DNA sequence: TGTGCCAGCAGTACTTGGGTGGCCGGGGAGCTGTTTTTT. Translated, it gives CASSTWVAGELFF.

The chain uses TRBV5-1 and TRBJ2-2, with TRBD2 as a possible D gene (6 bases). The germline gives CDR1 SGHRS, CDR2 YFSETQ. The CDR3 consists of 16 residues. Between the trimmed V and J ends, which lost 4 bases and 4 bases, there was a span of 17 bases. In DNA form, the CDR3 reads TGCGCCAGCAGCCTCCAGACTAGTAGTCGCACCGGGGAGCTGTTTTTT. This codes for CASSLQTSSRTGELFF.

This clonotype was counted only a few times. The CDR3 DNA is TGCGCCAGCAGCGCCACACAGGGCGCCGGGGAGCTGTTTTTT. Its protein is CASSATQGAGELFF. The rearrangement joins TRBV5-1 to TRBJ2-2, with D perhaps TRBD1 (6 bases). The CDR3 has 14 amino acids. Germline V gene data show CDR1 as SGHRS and CDR2 as YFSETQ. V lost 4 bases, J lost 6 bases, and 13 bases lay in between. Together with reference TRBV5-1 and TRBJ2-2, the CDR3 gives the full variable domain: KAGVTQTPRYLIKTRGQQVTLSCSPISGHRSVSWYQQTPGQGLQFLFEYFSETQRNKGNFPGRFSGRQFSNSRSEMNVSTLELGDSALYLCASSATQGAGELFFGEGSRLTVL.

The DNA for the CDR3 is TGTGCCATCAACACTAGCGGGAGGCGGGAGACCCAGTACTTC. Protein sequence: CAINTSGRRETQYF. This rearrangement joins TRBV10-3 to TRBJ2-5; 12 bases are shared with TRBD2. The V and J ends lost 7 bases and 5 bases, in that order; junction bases with no gene match: 5. This CDR3 has 14 amino acids. In germline, CDR1 is ENHRY, CDR2 SYGVKD.

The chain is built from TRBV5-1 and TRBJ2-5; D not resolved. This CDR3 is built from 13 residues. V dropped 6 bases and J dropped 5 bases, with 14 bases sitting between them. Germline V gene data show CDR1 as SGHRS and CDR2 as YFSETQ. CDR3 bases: TGCGCCAGCAAGATTGGACCTGGGGAGACCCAGTACTTC. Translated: CASKIGPGETQYF.

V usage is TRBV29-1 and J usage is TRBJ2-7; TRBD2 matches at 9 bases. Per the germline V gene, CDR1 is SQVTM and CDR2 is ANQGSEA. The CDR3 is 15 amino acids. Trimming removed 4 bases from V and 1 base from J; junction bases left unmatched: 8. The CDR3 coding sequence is TGCAGCGTTGCCTGGCTTAGCGGGGGTTCCTACGAGCAGTACTTC. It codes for CSVAWLSGGSYEQYF.

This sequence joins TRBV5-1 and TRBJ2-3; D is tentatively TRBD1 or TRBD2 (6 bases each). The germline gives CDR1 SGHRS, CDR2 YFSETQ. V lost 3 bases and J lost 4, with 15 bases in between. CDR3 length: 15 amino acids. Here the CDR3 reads CASSWGAVNADTQYF. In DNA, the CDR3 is TGCGCCAGCAGCTGGGGGGCCGTTAACGCAGATACGCAGTATTTT.

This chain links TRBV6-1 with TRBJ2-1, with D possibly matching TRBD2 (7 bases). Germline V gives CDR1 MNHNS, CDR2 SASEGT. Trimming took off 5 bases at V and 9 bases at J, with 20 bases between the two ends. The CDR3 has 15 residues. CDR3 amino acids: CASSKQGLAGIEQFF. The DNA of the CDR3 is TGTGCCAGCAGTAAACAGGGATTAGCGGGTATTGAGCAGTTCTTC.